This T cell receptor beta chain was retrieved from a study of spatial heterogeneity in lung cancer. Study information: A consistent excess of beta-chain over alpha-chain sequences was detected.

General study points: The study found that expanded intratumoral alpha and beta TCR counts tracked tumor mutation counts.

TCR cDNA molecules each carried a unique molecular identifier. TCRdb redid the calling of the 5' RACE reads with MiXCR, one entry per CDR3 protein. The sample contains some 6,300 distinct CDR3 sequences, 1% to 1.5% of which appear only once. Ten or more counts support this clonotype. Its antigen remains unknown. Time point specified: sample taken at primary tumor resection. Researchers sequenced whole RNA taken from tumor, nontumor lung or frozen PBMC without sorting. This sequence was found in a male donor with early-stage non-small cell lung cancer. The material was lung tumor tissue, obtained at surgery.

CDR3 bases: TGCGCCAGCATGGGAAAGGGGGCTAAGGGCACTGAAGCTTTCTTT. It specifies CASMGKGAKGTEAFF. The J gene is TRBJ1-1, the V gene TRBV10-1; the match to TRBD1 covers 7 bases. J was trimmed by 4 bases and V by 7 bases; bases with no gene match: 12. This CDR3 contains 15 residues. Looked up from germline, CDR1 is WNHNN and CDR2 is SYGVQD (reference sequence).